Each of the 2 T cell receptor beta chains below was sequenced from the same sample in a study of blood T cell repertoires in COVID-19. The table came from immunoSEQ multiplex PCR; TCRdb's copy has only in-frame clones and leaves some out. In the table there are under 250,000 clones, about 89% of which are singletons. The sample was peripheral blood. Every receptor here comes from a woman aged 55-75 years who had recovered from COVID-19.

V and J are TRBV7-8 and TRBJ1-2, with a weak D call TRBD1 (5 bases). CDR3 length: 14 amino acids. CDR1 is SGHVS, CDR2 FQNEAQ, per germline. The V gene lost 5 bases and the J gene lost 7 bases, with 17 bases spanning the gap. The CDR3 DNA follows: TGTGCCAGCAGCGCACAGGAAAGTGGTGGTGGCTACACCTTC. It codes for CASSAQESGGGYTF.

This chain links TRBV6-1 with TRBJ2-1; D unclear. The CDR3 length is 14 residues. Per germline, CDR1 MNHNS and CDR2 SASEGT. V lost 2 bases, J lost 4 bases, and 9 bases lay in between. CDR3 sequence: CASSENPGYNEQFF. The CDR3 region has the DNA TGTGCCAGCAGTGAAAACCCGGGTTACAATGAGCAGTTCTTC.